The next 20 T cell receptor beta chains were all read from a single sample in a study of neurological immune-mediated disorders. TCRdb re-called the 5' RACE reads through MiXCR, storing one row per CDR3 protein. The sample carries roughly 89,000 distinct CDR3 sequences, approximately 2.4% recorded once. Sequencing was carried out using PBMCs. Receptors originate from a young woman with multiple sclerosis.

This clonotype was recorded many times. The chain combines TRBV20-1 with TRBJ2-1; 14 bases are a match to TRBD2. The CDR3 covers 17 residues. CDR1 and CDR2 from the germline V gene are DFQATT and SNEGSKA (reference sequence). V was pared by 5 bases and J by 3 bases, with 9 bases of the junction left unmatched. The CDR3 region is CSARAGLAGVVYNEQFF. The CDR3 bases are TGCAGTGCTCGGGCGGGACTAGCGGGAGTAGTCTACAATGAGCAGTTCTTC.

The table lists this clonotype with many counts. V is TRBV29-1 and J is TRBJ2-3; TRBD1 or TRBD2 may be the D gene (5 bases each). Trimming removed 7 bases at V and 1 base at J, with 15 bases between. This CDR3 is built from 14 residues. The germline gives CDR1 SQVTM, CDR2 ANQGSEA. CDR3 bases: TGCAGCGGCCGGGACGGTGGGGGCACAGATACGCAGTATTTT. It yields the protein CSGRDGGGTDTQYF.

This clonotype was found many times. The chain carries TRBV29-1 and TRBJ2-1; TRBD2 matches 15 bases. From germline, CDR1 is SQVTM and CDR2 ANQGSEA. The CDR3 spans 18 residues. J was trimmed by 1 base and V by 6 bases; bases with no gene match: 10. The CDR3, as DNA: TGCAGCGTAGGTCGGACTAGCGGGAGGGCGGGGTCCTACAATGAGCAGTTCTTC. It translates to CSVGRTSGRAGSYNEQFF.

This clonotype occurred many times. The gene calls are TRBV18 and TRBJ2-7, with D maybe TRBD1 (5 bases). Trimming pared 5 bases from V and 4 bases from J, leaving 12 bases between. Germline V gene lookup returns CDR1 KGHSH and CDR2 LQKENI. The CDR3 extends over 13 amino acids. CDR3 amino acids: CASSSRQIYEQYF. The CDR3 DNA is TGTGCCAGCTCATCGCGACAGATATACGAGCAGTACTTC.

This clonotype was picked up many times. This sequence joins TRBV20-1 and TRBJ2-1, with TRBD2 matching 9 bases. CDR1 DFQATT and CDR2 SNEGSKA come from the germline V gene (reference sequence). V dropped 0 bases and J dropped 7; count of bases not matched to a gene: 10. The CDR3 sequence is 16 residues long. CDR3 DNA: TGCAGTGCTAGAGAACTAGCGGGCGATTCTTTTAATGAGCAGTTCTTC. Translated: CSARELAGDSFNEQFF.

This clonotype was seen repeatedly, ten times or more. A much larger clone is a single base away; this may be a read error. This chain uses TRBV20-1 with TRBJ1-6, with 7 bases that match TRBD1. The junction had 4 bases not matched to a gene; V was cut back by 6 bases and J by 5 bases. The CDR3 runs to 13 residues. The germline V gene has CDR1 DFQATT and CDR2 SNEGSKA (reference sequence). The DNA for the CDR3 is TGCAGTGCCTTGGGACAGAATAATTCACCCCTCCACTTT. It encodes CSALGQNNSPLHF.

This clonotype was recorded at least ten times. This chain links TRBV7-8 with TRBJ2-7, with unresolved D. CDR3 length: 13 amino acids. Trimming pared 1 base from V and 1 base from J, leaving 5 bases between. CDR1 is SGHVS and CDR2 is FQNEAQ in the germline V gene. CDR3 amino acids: CASSLGWSYEQYF. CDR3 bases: TGTGCCAGCAGCTTAGGCTGGTCCTACGAGCAGTACTTC. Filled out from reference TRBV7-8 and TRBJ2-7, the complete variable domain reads GAGVSQSPRYKVAKRGQDVALRCDPISGHVSLFWYQQALGQGPEFLTYFQNEAQLDKSGLPSDRFFAERPEGSVSTLKIQRTQQEDSAVYLCASSLGWSYEQYFGPGTRLTVT.

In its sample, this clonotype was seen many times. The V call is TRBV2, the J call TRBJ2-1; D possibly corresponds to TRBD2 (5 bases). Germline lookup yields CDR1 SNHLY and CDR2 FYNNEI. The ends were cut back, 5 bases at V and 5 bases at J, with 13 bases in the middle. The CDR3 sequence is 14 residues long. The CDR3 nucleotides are TGTGCCAGCAGTTTTTCGACTAACAACAATGAGCAGTTCTTC. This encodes CASSFSTNNNEQFF. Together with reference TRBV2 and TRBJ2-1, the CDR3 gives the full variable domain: EPEVTQTPSHQVTQMGQEVILRCVPISNHLYFYWYRQILGQKVEFLVSFYNNEISEKSEIFDDQFSVERPDGSNFTLKIRSTKLEDSAMYFCASSFSTNNNEQFFGPGTRLTVL.

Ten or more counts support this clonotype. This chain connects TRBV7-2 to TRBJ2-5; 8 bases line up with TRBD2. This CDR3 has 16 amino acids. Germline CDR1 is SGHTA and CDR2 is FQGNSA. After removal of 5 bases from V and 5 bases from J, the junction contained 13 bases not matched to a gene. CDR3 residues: CASSEASAGAGETQYF. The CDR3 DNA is TGTGCCAGCAGCGAGGCCTCAGCGGGAGCTGGGGAGACCCAGTACTTC.

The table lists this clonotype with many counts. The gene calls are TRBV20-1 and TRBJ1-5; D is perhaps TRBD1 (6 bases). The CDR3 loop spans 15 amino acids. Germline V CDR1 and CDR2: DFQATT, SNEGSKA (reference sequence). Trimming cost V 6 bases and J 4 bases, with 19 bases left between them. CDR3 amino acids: CSASNQGPRNQPQHF. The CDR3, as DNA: TGCAGTGCCAGTAACCAGGGGCCACGAAATCAGCCCCAGCATTTT.

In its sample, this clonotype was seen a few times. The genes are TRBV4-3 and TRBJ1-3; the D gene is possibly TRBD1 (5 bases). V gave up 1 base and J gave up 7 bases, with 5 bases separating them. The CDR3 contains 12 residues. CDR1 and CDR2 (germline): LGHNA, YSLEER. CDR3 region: CASSQGGNTIYF. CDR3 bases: TGCGCCAGCAGCCAAGGGGGGAACACCATATATTTT.

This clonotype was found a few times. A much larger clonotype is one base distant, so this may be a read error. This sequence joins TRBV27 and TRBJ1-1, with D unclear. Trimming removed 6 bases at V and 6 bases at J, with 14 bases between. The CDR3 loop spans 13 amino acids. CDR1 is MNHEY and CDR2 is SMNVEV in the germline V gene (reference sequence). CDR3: CASSRTLLSEAFF. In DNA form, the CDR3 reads TGTGCCAGCAGCCGGACTTTATTATCTGAAGCTTTCTTT.

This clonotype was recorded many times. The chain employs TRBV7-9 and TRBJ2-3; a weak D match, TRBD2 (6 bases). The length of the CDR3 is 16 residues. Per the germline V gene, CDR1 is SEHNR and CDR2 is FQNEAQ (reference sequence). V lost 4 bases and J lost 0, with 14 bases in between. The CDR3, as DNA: TGTGCCAGCAGCTACCCTTTAGCGGACAGCACAGATACGCAGTATTTT. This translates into CASSYPLADSTDTQYF. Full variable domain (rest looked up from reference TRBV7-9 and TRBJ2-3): DTGVSQNPRHKITKRGQNVTFRCDPISEHNRLYWYRQTLGQGPEFLTYFQNEAQLEKSRLLSDRFSAERPKGSFSTLEIQRTEQGDSAMYLCASSYPLADSTDTQYFGPGTRLTVL.

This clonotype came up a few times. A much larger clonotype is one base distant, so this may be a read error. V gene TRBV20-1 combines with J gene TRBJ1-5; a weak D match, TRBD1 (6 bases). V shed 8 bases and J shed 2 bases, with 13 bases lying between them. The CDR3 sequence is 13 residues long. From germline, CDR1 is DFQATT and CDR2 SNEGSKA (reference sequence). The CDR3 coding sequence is TGCAGTATAAGGGGGAACGGCAATCAGCCCCAGCATTTT. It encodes CSIRGNGNQPQHF.

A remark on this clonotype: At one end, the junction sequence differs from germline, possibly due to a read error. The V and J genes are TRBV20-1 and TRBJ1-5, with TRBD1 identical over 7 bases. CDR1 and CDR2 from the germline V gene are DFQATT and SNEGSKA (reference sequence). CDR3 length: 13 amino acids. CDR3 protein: CSATRDRNQHQHF. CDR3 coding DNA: TGCAGTGCTACCCGGGACAGAAATCAGCACCAGCATTTT.

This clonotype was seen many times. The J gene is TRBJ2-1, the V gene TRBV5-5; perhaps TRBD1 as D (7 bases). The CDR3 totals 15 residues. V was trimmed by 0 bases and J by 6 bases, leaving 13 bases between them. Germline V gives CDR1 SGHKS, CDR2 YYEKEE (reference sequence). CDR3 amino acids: CASSLAGGQSNEQFF. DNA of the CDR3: TGTGCCAGCAGCTTGGCCGGGGGACAGAGCAATGAGCAGTTCTTC.

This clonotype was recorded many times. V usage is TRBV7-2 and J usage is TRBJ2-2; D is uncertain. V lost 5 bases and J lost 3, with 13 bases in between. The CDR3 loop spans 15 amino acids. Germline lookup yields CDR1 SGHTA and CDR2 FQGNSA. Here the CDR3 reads CASSVTPTYTGELFF. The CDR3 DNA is TGTGCCAGCAGCGTGACCCCTACCTACACCGGGGAGCTGTTTTTT.

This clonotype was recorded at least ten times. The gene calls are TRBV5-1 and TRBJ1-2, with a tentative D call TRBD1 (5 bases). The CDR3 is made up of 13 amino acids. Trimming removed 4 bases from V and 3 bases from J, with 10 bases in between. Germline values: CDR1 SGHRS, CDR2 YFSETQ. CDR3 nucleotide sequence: TGCGCCAGCAGCGGGGCGGACTACTATGGCTACACCTTC. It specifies CASSGADYYGYTF.

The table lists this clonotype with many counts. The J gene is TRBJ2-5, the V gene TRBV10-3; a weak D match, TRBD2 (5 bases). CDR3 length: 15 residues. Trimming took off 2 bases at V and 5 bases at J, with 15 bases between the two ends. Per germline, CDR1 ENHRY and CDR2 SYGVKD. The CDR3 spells CAISESAAGAETQYF. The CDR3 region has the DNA TGTGCCATCAGTGAGAGTGCCGCGGGTGCGGAGACCCAGTACTTC.

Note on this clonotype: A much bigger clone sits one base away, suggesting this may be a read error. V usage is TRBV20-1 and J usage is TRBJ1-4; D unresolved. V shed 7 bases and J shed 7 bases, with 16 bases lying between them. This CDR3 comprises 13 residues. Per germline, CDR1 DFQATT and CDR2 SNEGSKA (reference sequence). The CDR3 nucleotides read TGCAGTGACGCGACGGACCCTTTTGAAAAACTGTTTTTT. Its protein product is CSDATDPFEKLFF.